The sequence of this T cell receptor (beta chain) was determined in a study of T cells in Graves' hyperthyroidism and ophthalmopathy. Study at large: Peripheral blood specimens were obtained at initial diagnosis, prior to any treatment.

Regions amplified from RNA transcripts were the TCR beta CDR3 regions. First-round RT-PCR with HTBI primers amplified the TCR CDR3 region. TCRdb recomputed calls from the multiplex PCR reads with MiXCR, one row per CDR3 protein. The sample has hundreds of thousands of distinct CDR3 sequences, approximately 21% seen once. For the diagnoses, clinical symptoms, serum thyroxine and TRAb, thyroid ultrasound and orbital computed tomography were used. Trimming cost V 6 bases and J 7 bases; bases outside gene matches: 6. Germline V gene sequence: CDR1 SEHNR, CDR2 FQNEAQ (reference sequence). This CDR3 has 14 residues.

The specimen was blood. This chain uses TRBV7-9 with TRBJ2-1, with 10 bases lining up with TRBD2. This receptor was obtained from a man aged 25 to 40 with Graves' ophthalmopathy. The CDR3 DNA is TGTGCCAGCAGTACAGCGGGAGGGCGGAATGAGCAGTTCTTC. This encodes CASSTAGGRNEQFF.